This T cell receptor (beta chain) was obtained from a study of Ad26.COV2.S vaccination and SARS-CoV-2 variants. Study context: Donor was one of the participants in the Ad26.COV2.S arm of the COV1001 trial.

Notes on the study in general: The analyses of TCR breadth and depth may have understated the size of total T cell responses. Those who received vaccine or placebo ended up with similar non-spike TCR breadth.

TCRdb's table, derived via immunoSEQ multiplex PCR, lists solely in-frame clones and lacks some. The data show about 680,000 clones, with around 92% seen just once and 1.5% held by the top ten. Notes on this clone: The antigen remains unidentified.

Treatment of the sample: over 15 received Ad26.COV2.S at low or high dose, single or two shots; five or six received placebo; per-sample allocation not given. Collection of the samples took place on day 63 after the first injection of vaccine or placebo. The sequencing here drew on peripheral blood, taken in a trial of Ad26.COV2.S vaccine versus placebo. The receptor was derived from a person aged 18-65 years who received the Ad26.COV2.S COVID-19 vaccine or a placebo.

CDR3 sequence (DNA): TGTGCCAGCAGCGCCTCCGGGACTCAAACCGGGGAGCTGTTTTTT. Its protein is CASSASGTQTGELFF. The rearrangement links TRBV6-4 to TRBJ2-2, with D possibly being TRBD2 (6 bases). This CDR3 is 15 amino acids long. The V gene lost 6 bases and the J gene lost 5 bases, with 16 bases spanning the gap. Per the germline V gene, CDR1 is MRHNA and CDR2 is SNTAGT.